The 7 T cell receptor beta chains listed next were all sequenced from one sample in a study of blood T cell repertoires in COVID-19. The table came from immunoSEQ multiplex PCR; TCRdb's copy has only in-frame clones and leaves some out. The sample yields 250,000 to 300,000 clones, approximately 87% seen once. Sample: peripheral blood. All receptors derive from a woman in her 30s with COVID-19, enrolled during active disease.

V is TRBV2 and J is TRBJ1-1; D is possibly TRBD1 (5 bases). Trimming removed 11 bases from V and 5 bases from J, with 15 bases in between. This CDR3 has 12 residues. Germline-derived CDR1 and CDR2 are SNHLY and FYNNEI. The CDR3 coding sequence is TGTGCCTGCCAATTAGGGGTAACTGAAGCTTTCTTT. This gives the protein CACQLGVTEAFF. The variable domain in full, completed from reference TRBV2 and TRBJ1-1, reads EPEVTQTPSHQVTQMGQEVILRCVPISNHLYFYWYRQILGQKVEFLVSFYNNEISEKSEIFDDQFSVERPDGSNFTLKIRSTKLEDSAMYFCACQLGVTEAFFGQGTRLTVV.

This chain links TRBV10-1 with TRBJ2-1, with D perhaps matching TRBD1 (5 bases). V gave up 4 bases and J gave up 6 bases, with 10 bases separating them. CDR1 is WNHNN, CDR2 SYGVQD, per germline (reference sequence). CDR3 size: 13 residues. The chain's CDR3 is CASSGQGVNEQFF. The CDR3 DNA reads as TGCGCCAGCAGTGGGCAGGGTGTCAATGAGCAGTTCTTC.

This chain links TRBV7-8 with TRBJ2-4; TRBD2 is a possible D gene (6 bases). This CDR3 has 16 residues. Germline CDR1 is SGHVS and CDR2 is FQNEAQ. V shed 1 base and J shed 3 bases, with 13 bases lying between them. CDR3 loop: CASSLGLEGSKNIQYF. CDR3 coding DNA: TGTGCCAGCAGCTTAGGATTGGAGGGAAGCAAAAACATTCAGTACTTC.

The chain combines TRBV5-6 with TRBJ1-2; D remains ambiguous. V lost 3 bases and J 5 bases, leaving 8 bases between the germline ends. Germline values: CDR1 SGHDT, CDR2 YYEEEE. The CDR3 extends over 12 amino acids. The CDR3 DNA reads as TGTGCCAGCAGCTCCCGGGGTTATGGCTACACCTTC. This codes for CASSSRGYGYTF.

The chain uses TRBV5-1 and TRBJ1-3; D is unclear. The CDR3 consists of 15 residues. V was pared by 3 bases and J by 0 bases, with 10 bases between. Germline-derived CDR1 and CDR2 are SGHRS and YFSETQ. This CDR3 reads CASSSLTGSGNTIYF. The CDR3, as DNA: TGCGCCAGCAGCTCCCTGACGGGCTCTGGAAACACCATATATTTT. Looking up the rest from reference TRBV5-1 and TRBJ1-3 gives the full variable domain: KAGVTQTPRYLIKTRGQQVTLSCSPISGHRSVSWYQQTPGQGLQFLFEYFSETQRNKGNFPGRFSGRQFSNSRSEMNVSTLELGDSALYLCASSSLTGSGNTIYFGEGSWLTVV.

CDR3 DNA sequence: TGTGCCAGCAGTTATGGGGAGGAAGAGACCCAGTACTTC. Translation: CASSYGEEETQYF. The J gene is TRBJ2-5, the V gene TRBV6-5, with TRBD2 as a possible D gene (6 bases). CDR3 size: 13 residues. Trimming took off 3 bases at V and 3 bases at J, with 8 bases between the two ends. Germline assignment: CDR1 MNHEY and CDR2 SVGAGI.

CDR3 residues: CASSYQGQGVEQYF. CDR3 nucleotides: TGTGCCAGCAGTTACCAGGGACAGGGCGTCGAGCAGTACTTC. This sequence joins TRBV6-6 and TRBJ2-7; 9 nucleotides align to TRBD1. With V trimmed by 2 bases and J by 6 bases, 5 bases remained unmatched. From germline, CDR1 is MNHNY and CDR2 SVGAGI (reference sequence). The CDR3 is made up of 14 amino acids.